This T cell receptor (beta chain) was sequenced during a study of blood T cell repertoires in COVID-19. Across the whole study: Samples came from the United States, Italy and Spain, spanning acute and convalescent COVID-19.

Measured with immunoSEQ multiplex PCR; TCRdb has only the in-frame clones, and not every one. Of approximately 66,000 clones listed, roughly nine tenths are singletons. The CDR3 runs to 13 residues. V lost 5 bases and J lost 4, with 11 bases in between. CDR1 is SGHVS, CDR2 FQNEAQ, per germline. This clonotype originated in a man in his 60s with acute or convalescent COVID-19. V usage is TRBV7-8 and J usage is TRBJ1-1; D possibly corresponds to TRBD1 (5 bases). The specimen sequenced was peripheral blood. The CDR3 DNA sequence: TGTGCCAGCAGCCGGGGTGGGGCCACTGAAGCTTTCTTT. It codes for CASSRGGATEAFF.